The present T cell receptor (beta chain) was sequenced within a study of blood T cell repertoires in COVID-19. In the study overall: Samples representing acute and convalescent COVID-19 were sourced from the United States, Italy and Spain. The cDNA or gDNA used as material had been derived from T cells, B-cell-depleted T cells, or PBMCs.

In the original workflow: Cell counts per sample came from amplifying reference gene primers. Measured with immunoSEQ multiplex PCR; TCRdb has only the in-frame clones, and not every one. V, J and clone size derive from that table, while D and trimming were established from the DNA sequence. The sample gives some 200,000 clones, around 83% of which show up once; about 13% is in the top ten. Trimming took 5 bases from V and 7 from J; bases not matched to a gene: 7. The CDR3 consists of 13 residues. The rearrangement joins TRBV12-3 or TRBV12-4 to TRBJ2-7; TRBD2 agrees at 8 bases. Sequencing was carried out using peripheral blood. The clonotype was recovered from a human donor in a cohort sampled during active COVID-19. CDR3 sequence (DNA): TGTGCCAGCAGTCCCTCACTAGCGGAGGAGCAGTACTTC. This encodes CASSPSLAEEQYF.